Listed here are 18 T cell receptor beta chains from one sample, sequenced in a study of blood T cell repertoires in COVID-19. Clones were sequenced by immunoSEQ multiplex PCR, and TCRdb holds only the in-frame ones, with some missing. The data contain 120,000 to 150,000 clones, around nine tenths of them singletons. Material: peripheral blood. These receptors originate from a woman aged 60 to 75 with acute or convalescent COVID-19.

The genes are TRBV6-5 and TRBJ1-1, with 11 bases fitting TRBD1. Germline lookup yields CDR1 MNHEY and CDR2 SVGAGI. The V segment lost 11 bases and the J segment 6 bases; nucleotides outside the gene matches: 8. CDR3 size: 13 residues. The CDR3 sequence is CASTPGQGAEAFF. As DNA, the CDR3 is TGTGCCTCCACCCCGGGACAGGGGGCTGAAGCTTTCTTT.

The chain recombines TRBV24-1 with TRBJ2-2; 9 positions match TRBD1. The CDR3 is 17 amino acids. Trimming took 4 bases from V and 6 from J; bases not matched to a gene: 11. Germline loops: CDR1 KGHDR, CDR2 SFDVKD. The CDR3 nucleotides are TGTGCCACCAGTGACCCCACAGGGGGCAGTGTGTCCGGGGAGCTGTTTTTT. This encodes CATSDPTGGSVSGELFF.

This chain joins TRBV4-1 and TRBJ1-6, with D maybe TRBD1 (5 bases). Per germline, CDR1 MGHRA and CDR2 YSYEKL. The ends were cut back, 4 bases at V and 6 bases at J, with 13 bases in the middle. CDR3 size: 15 residues. CDR3 coding DNA: TGCGCCAGCAGCCCCGATGGGGCTGCTAATTCACCCCTCCACTTT. It yields the protein CASSPDGAANSPLHF.

The rearrangement joins TRBV3-1 (or the pseudogene TRBV3-2) to TRBJ2-3; 7 nucleotides align to TRBD1. The CDR3 runs to 16 residues. V shed 1 base and J 4 bases; nucleotides not matched to a gene: 8. Germline CDR1 and CDR2: LGHDT and YNNKEL (reference sequence). CDR3 region: CASSQGGRGWADTQYF. CDR3 coding DNA: TGTGCCAGCAGCCAAGGGGGCAGGGGGTGGGCAGATACGCAGTATTTT.

Concerning this clone: The same CDR3 also results from other DNA sequences found in this sample. The genes are TRBV5-1 and TRBJ1-1, with D perhaps matching TRBD1 (5 bases). The length of the CDR3 is 14 residues. The germline V gene has CDR1 SGHRS and CDR2 YFSETQ. Between the trimmed V and J ends, which lost 0 bases and 3 bases, there was a span of 9 bases. The CDR3 loop is CASSLDGGDTEAFF. DNA of the CDR3: TGCGCCAGCAGCTTGGATGGGGGGGACACTGAAGCTTTCTTT.

This clone has only one observation. The V call is TRBV28, the J call TRBJ1-1; unclear D gene. Germline V gene sequence: CDR1 MDHEN, CDR2 SYDVKM. CDR3 length equals 13 residues. V dropped 7 bases and J dropped 4 bases, with 13 bases sitting between them. CDR3 sequence: CASTNQVVTEAFF. The DNA for the CDR3 is TGTGCCAGCACAAACCAGGTAGTCACTGAAGCTTTCTTT.

Here the CDR3 reads CATSDFRFRGDTGELFF. DNA of the CDR3: TGTGCCACCAGTGATTTCCGTTTCAGGGGGGACACCGGGGAGCTGTTTTTT. J is TRBJ2-2 and V is TRBV24-1, with a tentative D call TRBD1 (7 bases). Germline-derived CDR1 and CDR2 are KGHDR and SFDVKD. The CDR3 covers 17 residues. Trimming shortened V by 1 base and J by 3 bases, and 14 bases separated the two germline ends.

The V gene is TRBV5-4, the J gene TRBJ1-2; D possibly corresponds to TRBD1 (6 bases). The CDR3 contains 15 residues. Per germline, CDR1 SGHNT and CDR2 YYREEE (reference sequence). Trimming stripped 2 bases from V and 3 bases from J, with 14 bases between. The CDR3 is CASSFLGARDYGYTF. CDR3 in DNA: TGTGCCAGCAGCTTCCTGGGGGCTCGGGACTATGGCTACACCTTC.

This chain joins TRBV7-9 and TRBJ1-1; unclear D gene. The CDR3 runs to 14 residues. Germline CDR1 reads SEHNR; CDR2 reads FQNEAQ (reference sequence). The V and J ends lost 3 bases and 5 bases respectively, with 13 bases between them. DNA for the CDR3: TGTGCCAGCAGCTTGTCACCTACGGGGACTGAAGCTTTCTTT. Protein: CASSLSPTGTEAFF.

The V call is TRBV6-5, the J call TRBJ1-3; no firm D call. Germline V gene data show CDR1 as MNHEY and CDR2 as SVGAGI. This CDR3 is 12 amino acids long. V was pared by 4 bases and J by 6 bases, with 7 bases between. The chain's CDR3 is CASSSNLNTIYF. The CDR3 coding sequence is TGTGCCAGCAGTTCCAACTTAAACACCATATATTTT.

V gene TRBV5-1 combines with J gene TRBJ1-1; tentative D call: TRBD1 (5 bases). Germline CDR1 and CDR2: SGHRS and YFSETQ. V was shortened by 0 bases and J by 4 bases, with 10 bases between the two germline ends. The CDR3 contains 14 residues. The CDR3 sequence: CASSLAGGSTEAFF. CDR3 bases: TGCGCCAGCAGCTTGGCCGGGGGGAGCACTGAAGCTTTCTTT.

V usage is TRBV15 and J usage is TRBJ2-3, with D tentatively TRBD2 (5 bases). V lost 2 bases, J lost 1 base, and 13 bases lay in between. The CDR3 has 16 residues. CDR1 is LNHNV and CDR2 is YYDKDF in the germline V gene (reference sequence). The CDR3 loop reads CATSRRTAGGTDTQYF. The CDR3 nucleotides read TGTGCCACCAGCAGAAGGACCGCCGGGGGCACAGATACGCAGTATTTT.

The rearrangement joins TRBV29-1 to TRBJ2-3; D is uncertain. From germline, CDR1 is SQVTM and CDR2 ANQGSEA. V lost 4 bases, J lost 0 bases, and 5 bases lay in between. The CDR3 sequence is 12 residues long. CDR3 sequence reads: CSVVRSTDTQYF. CDR3 DNA: TGCAGCGTTGTCAGAAGCACAGATACGCAGTATTTT.

This clone was detected a few times. This chain joins TRBV4-2 and TRBJ1-1; no definite D call. The V end lost 0 bases, the J end lost 3 bases, and 5 bases lay between the germline ends. The germline CDR1 and CDR2 sequences are LGHNA and YNFKEQ. The CDR3 consists of 13 residues. The DNA of the CDR3 is TGTGCCAGCAGCCAAGATTCAGACACTGAAGCTTTCTTT. Its protein product is CASSQDSDTEAFF.

The genes are TRBV28 and TRBJ2-2; 9 nucleotides match TRBD1. This CDR3 has 15 residues. Germline trimming cut 5 bases from V and 6 bases from J; bases unmatched to any gene: 7. Germline loops: CDR1 MDHEN, CDR2 SYDVKM. The CDR3 is CASSPGDREPGELFF. The CDR3 DNA sequence: TGTGCCAGCAGTCCTGGGGACAGGGAACCCGGGGAGCTGTTTTTT.

V gene TRBV2 combines with J gene TRBJ1-5; D is ambiguous. CDR3 length: 13 amino acids. Trimming took off 3 bases at V and 1 base at J, with 4 bases between the two ends. The germline CDR1 and CDR2 sequences are SNHLY and FYNNEI. The CDR3 here is CASSDRSNQPQHF. The DNA for the CDR3 is TGTGCCAGCAGTGACAGAAGCAATCAGCCCCAGCATTTT.

This chain uses TRBV11-2 with TRBJ2-3; the match to TRBD2 covers 15 bases. The CDR3 contains 18 residues. V shed 6 bases and J 0 bases; nucleotides not matched to a gene: 7. Germline V gene sequence: CDR1 SGHAT, CDR2 FQNNGV. CDR3 residues: CASRPGTSGGPSTDTQYF. The CDR3 coding sequence is TGTGCCAGCAGGCCCGGGACTAGCGGGGGGCCAAGCACAGATACGCAGTATTTT.

This clone was observed a handful of times. This rearrangement joins TRBV7-3 to TRBJ2-1, with 10 bases matching TRBD1. V lost 5 bases to trimming and J lost 4 bases; unmatched junction nucleotides: 11. CDR3 length: 17 residues. CDR1 is SGHTA, CDR2 FQGTGA, per germline. CDR3 residues: CASSPTAGTGAYNEQFF. The CDR3 region has the DNA TGTGCCAGCAGCCCGACTGCCGGGACAGGGGCTTACAATGAGCAGTTCTTC.